Detailed here is one T cell receptor beta chain. This entry is derived from a study of blood T cell repertoires in COVID-19. V was clipped by 3 bases and J by 4 bases; unmatched bases: 5. CDR3 length: 15 amino acids. Germline V lookup: CDR1 MNHEY, CDR2 SMNVEV (reference sequence). Assay: immunoSEQ multiplex PCR; the TCRdb copy retains only in-frame clones and omits some. The sample yields a few hundred thousand clones, about 86% seen once. The chain is built from TRBV27 and TRBJ2-1, with 8 bases fitting TRBD2. The specimen sequenced was peripheral blood. This TCR was recovered from a woman aged 50 to 65 with COVID-19, enrolled during active disease. CDR3 protein: CASSLGASGYNEQFF. CDR3 DNA sequence: TGTGCCAGCAGTTTGGGGGCTAGCGGGTACAATGAGCAGTTCTTC.